These T cell receptor beta chains were read from a single sample in a study of T cells after posttransplantation cyclophosphamide. Libraries were prepared by immunoSEQ multiplex PCR; TCRdb keeps only in-frame clonotypes and omits some of them. Of tens of thousands of clones in the sample, roughly 88% are singletons; the top ten hold roughly 2.5%. The sample here was PBMCs, taken 55 to 70 days after allogeneic stem cell transplant with posttransplant cyclophosphamide. Receptors were obtained from a male patient between 60 and 69 years old who received an allogeneic stem cell transplant from a related donor and was CMV-positive. Some T cells may be supplied by the graft donor. The CDR3 runs from the conserved cysteine through the conserved F or W. Fields, in order: D gene, V gene, clone size, J gene, CDR3 length, CDR3 protein, CDR3 DNA. D genes are given only for firm matches. Some rows mark clone size as missing; the rest say once, few, many or name a class of expanded clone.

-	TRBV11-3	-	TRBJ2-2	15	CASSPGYLNTGELFF	TGTGCCAGCAGCCCAGGGTACCTTAACACCGGGGAGCTGTTTTTT
TRBD1	TRBV5-6	-	TRBJ1-5	15	CASSLTGGLDQPQHF	TGTGCCAGCAGCTTGACAGGGGGCTTGGATCAGCCCCAGCATTTT
-	TRBV29-1	-	TRBJ1-2	12	CSVEEWGDGYTF	TGCAGCGTTGAAGAATGGGGAGATGGCTACACCTTC
TRBD1	TRBV7-2	-	TRBJ2-4	14	CASSRRQGENIQYF	TGTGCCAGCAGCAGACGACAGGGGGAAAACATTCAGTACTTC
-	TRBV6-5	few	TRBJ1-4	11	CASSSSEKLFF	TGTGCCAGCAGTTCCAGTGAAAAACTGTTTTTT
TRBD2	TRBV19	-	TRBJ2-3	15	CASTQGRGVTDTQYF	TGTGCCAGCACTCAAGGGCGGGGGGTCACAGATACGCAGTATTTT
-	TRBV11-2	-	TRBJ2-2	17	CASSLVGTGRNTGELFF	TGTGCCAGCAGCTTAGTCGGAACGGGGAGGAACACCGGGGAGCTGTTTTTT
-	TRBV5-6	-	TRBJ2-5	16	CASSLLSSGEAETQYF	TGTGCCAGCAGCTTGTTGAGTTCGGGGGAGGCCGAGACCCAGTACTTC
-	TRBV5-1	-	TRBJ1-1	14	CASSFGGMNTEAFF	TGCGCCAGCAGCTTTGGGGGGATGAACACTGAAGCTTTCTTT
TRBD1	TRBV7-9	-	TRBJ2-7	16	CASSHSAGTGSYEQYF	TGTGCCAGCAGCCATAGCGCCGGGACAGGTAGCTACGAGCAGTACTTC
-	TRBV6-4	-	TRBJ2-6	16	CAGRKTGNSGANVLIF	TGTGCCGGTCGGAAGACAGGCAACTCTGGGGCCAACGTCCTGATTTTC
-	TRBV2	-	TRBJ1-3	14	CASSEVDSGNTIYF	TGTGCCAGCAGTGAGGTCGACAGTGGAAACACCATATATTTT
-	TRBV15	-	TRBJ2-7	16	CATSSSAGTGSYEQYF	TGTGCCACCAGCAGTTCCGCGGGTACCGGGTCCTACGAGCAGTACTTC
TRBD1	TRBV6-5	-	TRBJ2-3	14	CASRAPGQGNTQYF	TGTGCCAGCAGAGCACCGGGACAGGGAAATACGCAGTATTTT
-	TRBV7-9	-	TRBJ1-3	15	CASSRAGVGGNTIYF	TGTGCCAGCAGCCGCGCGGGGGTAGGAGGAAACACCATATATTTT
-	TRBV7-8	once	TRBJ1-1	14	CASSQREGSSEAFF	TGTGCCAGCAGCCAGAGGGAGGGAAGTTCTGAAGCTTTCTTT
-	TRBV27	-	TRBJ2-7	15	CASSLAGYKDYEQYF	TGTGCCAGCAGTTTGGCGGGATACAAGGACTACGAGCAGTACTTC
-	TRBV5-1	-	TRBJ2-2	16	CASSLRQLANTGELFF	TGCGCCAGCAGCTTGAGACAGCTTGCGAACACCGGGGAGCTGTTTTTT
-	TRBV27	-	TRBJ1-2	14	CASSLSGGKYGYTF	TGTGCCAGCAGTTTATCCGGCGGGAAATATGGCTACACCTTC
-	TRBV18	-	TRBJ2-2	16	CASSPQATANTGELFF	TGTGCCAGCTCCCCCCAGGCGACCGCAAACACCGGGGAGCTGTTTTTT
TRBD1	TRBV5-4	-	TRBJ1-1	16	CASSSGGTGGNTEAFF	TGTGCCAGCAGCTCGGGCGGGACAGGGGGCAACACTGAAGCTTTCTTT
TRBD1	TRBV13	-	TRBJ2-3	14	CASSLYRGGDTQYF	TGTGCCAGCAGCTTATACAGGGGTGGAGATACGCAGTATTTT
-	TRBV4-1	-	TRBJ1-4	16	CASSYLRGTNNEKLFF	TGCGCCAGCAGCTACCTCAGGGGTACTAATAATGAAAAACTGTTTTTT
TRBD2	TRBV5-4	-	TRBJ2-3	16	CASSGLAGDNRDTQYF	TGTGCCAGCAGCGGACTAGCGGGGGACAATAGAGATACGCAGTATTTT
TRBD1	TRBV5-4	-	TRBJ1-4	15	CASSPLPDRGEKLFF	TGTGCCAGCAGCCCGCTTCCGGACAGGGGTGAAAAACTGTTTTTT
-	TRBV6-5	-	TRBJ1-1	15	CASSMSGGSNVEAFF	TGTGCCAGCAGCATGTCCGGCGGGTCGAACGTTGAAGCTTTCTTT
-	TRBV10-1	-	TRBJ1-5	13	CASSPSLAQPQHF	TGCGCCAGCAGCCCGAGTCTCGCCCAGCCCCAGCATTTT
-	TRBV30	-	TRBJ1-6	15	CAWSVFGMGSSPLHF	TGTGCCTGGAGTGTCTTCGGGATGGGGAGTTCACCCCTCCACTTT
-	TRBV29-1	-	TRBJ2-1	14	CSASSSQADNEQFF	TGCAGCGCCTCATCTTCCCAGGCCGACAATGAGCAGTTCTTC
TRBD1	TRBV19	-	TRBJ1-5	16	CASSAHTGGADQPQHF	TGTGCCAGTAGTGCTCACACAGGGGGCGCGGATCAGCCCCAGCATTTT
TRBD1	TRBV11-2	few	TRBJ1-6	16	CASSQWDRGSDSPLHF	TGTGCCAGCAGCCAATGGGACAGGGGTAGTGATTCACCCCTCCACTTT
TRBD2	TRBV10-1	few	TRBJ2-1	13	CASSESLGTSEFF	TGCGCCAGCAGTGAGTCCCTCGGGACTAGCGAGTTCTTC
TRBD1	TRBV6-5	-	TRBJ1-3	13	CASSEDRADTIYF	TGTGCCAGCAGTGAGGACAGGGCTGACACCATATATTTT
TRBD2	TRBV6-4	few	TRBJ2-1	15	CASSVRGGQVDEQFF	TGTGCCAGCAGTGTCCGCGGGGGGCAGGTAGATGAGCAGTTCTTC
-	TRBV5-6	-	TRBJ2-5	14	CASSSGVSLETQYF	TGTGCCAGCAGTTCGGGGGTCTCCCTAGAGACCCAGTACTTC
TRBD1	TRBV2	few	TRBJ1-2	14	CASNAGTGEYGYTF	TGTGCCAGCAACGCCGGGACAGGGGAATATGGCTACACCTTC
TRBD1	TRBV10-1	-	TRBJ2-2	19	CASSHSGTGDGRGTGELFF	TGCGCCAGCAGTCATTCCGGGACAGGAGACGGCCGTGGCACCGGGGAGCTGTTTTTT
TRBD2	TRBV4-2	-	TRBJ2-1	15	CASSSLAGEYNEQFF	TGTGCCAGCAGCTCTCTAGCGGGGGAATACAATGAGCAGTTCTTC
TRBD1	TRBV19	-	TRBJ1-6	15	CASSQSGTGDSPLHF	TGTGCCAGTAGTCAATCCGGGACAGGCGATTCACCCCTCCACTTT
TRBD1	TRBV6-5	once	TRBJ2-1	16	CASSYSTGGSYNEQFF	TGTGCCAGCAGTTACTCTACAGGGGGCTCTTACAATGAGCAGTTCTTC
TRBD2	TRBV30	-	TRBJ2-1	13	CAWRLAGYNEQFF	TGTGCCTGGAGACTAGCGGGGTACAATGAGCAGTTCTTC
TRBD2	TRBV9	-	TRBJ2-3	16	CASSLLAGGRTDTQYF	TGTGCCAGCAGTCTACTAGCGGGGGGACGCACAGATACGCAGTATTTT
TRBD2	TRBV9	-	TRBJ2-3	18	CASNLYGIAGEAGDTQYF	TGTGCCAGCAACCTCTACGGGATAGCGGGGGAGGCTGGGGATACGCAGTATTTT
TRBD2	TRBV5-1	-	TRBJ2-2	16	CASSLGSGGAGRELFF	TGCGCCAGCAGCTTGGGTAGCGGGGGGGCCGGCCGGGAGCTGTTTTTT
-	TRBV11-2	once	TRBJ2-1	14	CASSLQSSYNEQFF	TGTGCCAGCAGCTTACAGTCCAGTTACAATGAGCAGTTCTTC
TRBD2	TRBV11-2	-	TRBJ2-5	16	CASSLLIRGGRETQYF	TGTGCCAGCAGCCTCCTGATACGGGGGGGCCGGGAGACCCAGTACTTC
-	TRBV29-1	-	TRBJ1-2	12	CSVGDWRGGYTF	TGCAGCGTTGGGGACTGGAGGGGTGGCTACACCTTC
TRBD1	TRBV27	-	TRBJ1-6	16	CASSLVTGTGVSPLHF	TGTGCCAGCAGTTTGGTAACCGGGACAGGGGTTTCACCCCTCCACTTT
-	TRBV2	-	TRBJ1-2	16	CASSVQPRQADYGYTF	TGTGCCAGCAGTGTTCAGCCAAGACAGGCTGACTATGGCTACACCTTC
TRBD2	TRBV19	-	TRBJ2-2	17	CASSRTSGGTNTGELFF	TGTGCCAGTAGTAGGACTAGCGGGGGGACGAACACCGGGGAGCTGTTTTTT